A selection of T cell receptor beta chains follows, all from one sample in a study of CD4 T cells in relation to SARS-CoV-2 and coronaviruses. Repertoires were generated with immunoSEQ multiplex PCR, while TCRdb's copy carries only in-frame clones and drops some. The profile shows 20,000 to 25,000 clones, more than 60% of them singletons. No antigens are known for them. The sequenced sample consisted of CD4+ T cells from PBMCs, cultured in vitro. These receptors were taken from a human donor in good health. CDR3s include the opening cysteine and the closing phenylalanine or tryptophan. The D gene is left open where the match is weak. Expanded clones get a size class; other rows say once, few or many, or leave the size out.

v_call	j_call	clone_size	d_call	cdr3_nt	cdr3_aa
TRBV29-1	TRBJ2-2	NA	NA	TGCAGCGTTGGGGGGACGGGGAACACCGGGGAGCTGTTTTTT	CSVGGTGNTGELFF
TRBV5-4	TRBJ1-3	few	TRBD1	TGTGCCAGCAGCTTAGGGGGCTTACCGGGAAACACCATATATTTT	CASSLGGLPGNTIYF
TRBV7-9	TRBJ2-7	NA	NA	TGTGCCAGCGGGAGCGTTAGCTACGAGCAGTACTTC	CASGSVSYEQYF
TRBV5-8	TRBJ1-2	NA	NA	TGTGCCAGCAGCCGGGCTAACTATGGCTACACCTTC	CASSRANYGYTF
TRBV28	TRBJ2-7	NA	NA	TGTGCCAGCAGTTGGGGGGTTTACGAGCAGTACTTC	CASSWGVYEQYF
TRBV5-5	TRBJ2-5	NA	NA	TGTGCCAGCAGGCCTCCCGCGGCTAGCCGAGAGACCCAGTACTTC	CASRPPAASRETQYF
TRBV14	TRBJ2-1	NA	TRBD2	TGTGCCAGCAGCCAAATCTTCGGAAGAGGACTAGCTAGTGAGCAGTTCTTC	CASSQIFGRGLASEQFF
TRBV30	TRBJ1-4	NA	NA	TGTGCCTGGAGTGTGGGGGGGGCTAATGAAAAACTGTTTTTT	CAWSVGGANEKLFF
TRBV11-2	TRBJ1-2	NA	TRBD1	TGTGCCAGCAGCCCCCAGCCCCCGGACAGGGCCAACTATGGCTACACCTTC	CASSPQPPDRANYGYTF
TRBV6-5	TRBJ2-2	once	NA	TGTGCCAGCGGGGGACTGGAAAACACCGGGGAGCTGTTTTTT	CASGGLENTGELFF
TRBV10-1	TRBJ1-5	NA	NA	TGCGCCAGCAGAGCCGAGACAGTCACGGGCGGCAATCAGCCCCAGCATTTT	CASRAETVTGGNQPQHF
TRBV18	TRBJ2-1	NA	NA	TGTGCCAGCTCACCACCGTTCGGGAGCTCCTACAATGAGCAGTTCTTC	CASSPPFGSSYNEQFF
TRBV24-1	TRBJ2-3	NA	NA	TGTGCCACCAGTGTGGGCAGCAGCACAGATACGCAGTATTTT	CATSVGSSTDTQYF
TRBV2	TRBJ1-5	NA	NA	TGTGCCAGCAGTACCGCGGGGGGAAAGCCCCAGCATTTT	CASSTAGGKPQHF
TRBV5-1	TRBJ2-2	NA	NA	TGCGCCAGCAGTTTGAACACCGGGGAGCTGTTTTTT	CASSLNTGELFF
TRBV3-1/TRBV3-2	TRBJ1-2	few	NA	TGTGCCAGCAGCCACCGGGACACAACAAATGGCTACACCTTC	CASSHRDTTNGYTF
TRBV4-2	TRBJ2-2	NA	TRBD1	TGTGCCAGCAGCCCTGACAGGGTGGAGCGCGGGGAGCTGTTTTTT	CASSPDRVERGELFF
TRBV10-1	TRBJ2-7	NA	NA	TGCGCCAGCAGTAACCCAGCCGGGGGCTCCTACGAGCAGTACTTC	CASSNPAGGSYEQYF
TRBV18	TRBJ2-7	NA	NA	TGTGCCAGCTCACCAATAGTGCGGTCGGGGAGAACCTACGAGCAGTACTTC	CASSPIVRSGRTYEQYF
TRBV2	TRBJ1-1	few	NA	TGTGCCAGCCCTGTCGAACAGAACACTGAAGCTTTCTTT	CASPVEQNTEAFF
TRBV3-1/TRBV3-2	TRBJ1-5	few	NA	TGTGCCAGCAGCCAAGAGAGCGTCCAGCCCCAGCATTTT	CASSQESVQPQHF
TRBV3-1/TRBV3-2	TRBJ1-2	NA	NA	TGTGCCAGCAGCCAAGGTCGGAGTAGCTATGGCTACACCTTC	CASSQGRSSYGYTF
TRBV30	TRBJ1-4	NA	NA	TGTGCCTGGGCCCCGGCCCCAACTAATGAAAAACTGTTTTTT	CAWAPAPTNEKLFF
TRBV18	TRBJ2-7	NA	TRBD1	TGTGCCAGCTCACCTAAAACAGGGGGCGGCGAGCAGTACTTC	CASSPKTGGGEQYF
TRBV5-8	TRBJ2-7	NA	NA	TGTGCCAGCAGCTTGGACACATACGCAGCAGGGTACGAGCAGTACTTC	CASSLDTYAAGYEQYF
TRBV21-1	TRBJ2-5	NA	NA	TGTGCCGCGACGTTTGAGGGTAAGATCTGGGTCCAAGAGACCCAGTACTTC	CAATFEGKIWVQETQYF
TRBV21-1	TRBJ2-2	few	NA	TGTGCCAGCAGCTCCCGTAGGGGGGTCGGGGAGCTGTTTTTT	CASSSRRGVGELFF
TRBV2	TRBJ1-1	NA	NA	TGTGCCAGCAGTGGAAGGGGAAGTTCGGCGAACACTGAAGCTTTCTTT	CASSGRGSSANTEAFF
TRBV6-4	TRBJ2-7	NA	NA	TGTGCCAGCAGTGTCATCAAGGGGCAGGGCTACGAGCAGTACTTC	CASSVIKGQGYEQYF
TRBV7-2	TRBJ2-3	NA	TRBD2	TGTGCCAGCATAGCGGGGCCTGGGGGTACGCAGTATTTT	CASIAGPGGTQYF
TRBV2	TRBJ1-4	NA	NA	TGTGCCAGCAGTGGTCCCCGCCGTGCAACTAATGAAAAACTGTTTTTT	CASSGPRRATNEKLFF
TRBV19	TRBJ2-7	NA	NA	TGTGCCAGTAGTATAGATCAGAACGGCTACGAGCAGTACTTC	CASSIDQNGYEQYF
TRBV20-1	TRBJ2-3	NA	NA	TGCAGTGCTGCAAACGGCGATACGCAGTATTTT	CSAANGDTQYF
TRBV7-3	TRBJ2-1	once	NA	TGTGCCAGCAGCTTAAACGGGAGAGGGAACAATGAGCAGTTCTTC	CASSLNGRGNNEQFF
TRBV18	TRBJ1-1	NA	NA	TGTGCCAGCTCACCACCGAGTAGGGCGAAGGGGACTGAAGCTTTCTTT	CASSPPSRAKGTEAFF
TRBV3-1/TRBV3-2	TRBJ2-1	NA	NA	TGTGCCAGCAGCCGGCCGGGAGTGGTCTATGAGCAGTTCTTC	CASSRPGVVYEQFF
TRBV2	TRBJ2-7	few	NA	TGTGCCAGCCGGACAGATCCTTACGAGCAGTACTTC	CASRTDPYEQYF
TRBV5-1	TRBJ2-2	NA	NA	TGCGCCAGCAGCTTAAGTACAGGTGGCACCGGGGAGCTGTTTTTT	CASSLSTGGTGELFF
TRBV27	TRBJ2-3	NA	NA	TGTGCCAGCAGTTCAGCCGGGACTCCCCGGGATACGCAGTATTTT	CASSSAGTPRDTQYF
TRBV9	TRBJ2-2	NA	NA	TGTGCCAGTTCCAAACGGCCCGGGGAGCTGTTTTTT	CASSKRPGELFF
TRBV18	TRBJ2-4	NA	TRBD1	TGTGCCAGCTCACTAATGACTGGGACAGATCTAGCCAAAAACATTCAGTACTTC	CASSLMTGTDLAKNIQYF
TRBV7-9	TRBJ2-2	NA	NA	TGTGCCAGCAGCCCCGGACAGTTTTCCGGGGAGCTGTTTTTT	CASSPGQFSGELFF
TRBV24-1	TRBJ2-2	NA	NA	TGTGCCACCAAGGGTAGCGGGAACACCGGGGAGCTGTTTTTT	CATKGSGNTGELFF
TRBV5-4	TRBJ1-3	NA	TRBD1	TGTGCCAGCAGCCCCCCGGGACAGGGAGGATCTGGAAACACCATATATTTT	CASSPPGQGGSGNTIYF
TRBV5-1	TRBJ2-7	NA	NA	TGCGCCAGCAGCTCAACCTACGAGCAGTACTTC	CASSSTYEQYF
TRBV9	TRBJ2-3	NA	NA	TGTGCCAGCAGCGTAGCTACGAGGCCAGATACGCAGTATTTT	CASSVATRPDTQYF
TRBV18	TRBJ2-4	NA	NA	TGTGCCAGCTCACCACCGGGGGGAGGCGAAAACATTCAGTACTTC	CASSPPGGGENIQYF
TRBV7-8	TRBJ1-2	NA	TRBD1	TGTGCCAGCAGCCCCGGACAGGGGGCTGTTCTTGGCTACACCTTC	CASSPGQGAVLGYTF
TRBV5-1	TRBJ1-1	few	NA	TGCGCCAGCAGCTTGGACGGAATGAACACTGAAGCTTTCTTT	CASSLDGMNTEAFF
TRBV2	TRBJ2-5	NA	TRBD2	TGTGCCAGCAGCGCGGGAGACCAAGAGACCCAGTACTTC	CASSAGDQETQYF
TRBV12-3/TRBV12-4	TRBJ1-2	NA	NA	TGTGCCAGCAGCCGGGACCGCAGCTATGGCTACACCTTC	CASSRDRSYGYTF
TRBV24-1	TRBJ2-1	few	TRBD2	TGTGCCACCAGTGATTTGACAGGACCGCTAGCGGGGGCCCCTGATGAGCAGTTCTTC	CATSDLTGPLAGAPDEQFF
TRBV2	TRBJ1-4	NA	NA	TGTGCCAGAAGGAAGGGGTTCAATGAAAAACTGTTTTTT	CARRKGFNEKLFF
TRBV3-1/TRBV3-2	TRBJ2-3	NA	NA	TGTGCCAGCAGCCCATATGTGGGGCCAGATACGCAGTATTTT	CASSPYVGPDTQYF
TRBV14	TRBJ2-2	NA	NA	TGTGCCAGCAGCCAGCAAACAGACTGGACTAACACCGGGGAGCTGTTTTTT	CASSQQTDWTNTGELFF
TRBV7-9	TRBJ1-3	NA	NA	TGTGCCAGCAGTCATGACGGTGCCCGTTCTGGAAACACCATATATTTT	CASSHDGARSGNTIYF
TRBV18	TRBJ1-5	NA	TRBD1	TGTGCCAGCTCAGAAGACAGGGCCCCACATCAGCCCCAGCATTTT	CASSEDRAPHQPQHF
TRBV28	TRBJ2-2	NA	NA	TGTGCCAGCAGACCAGGGATGGTCGGGGAGCTGTTTTTT	CASRPGMVGELFF